One sample yielded the 22 T cell receptor beta chains listed below, sequenced in a study of T cell responses to AZD1222 COVID-19 vaccine. Clones were read by immunoSEQ multiplex PCR, and TCRdb kept only the in-frame ones, dropping some. This table has about 83,000 clones, 86% appearing once. The source was peripheral blood, collected on day 0 of AZD1222 vaccination. The source of these receptors is an adult in good health.

J is TRBJ2-7 and V is TRBV5-1; the D is unclear. V was cut by 4 bases and J by 4 bases, with 12 bases left in between. The CDR3 length is 13 residues. The germline CDR1 and CDR2 sequences are SGHRS and YFSETQ. In nucleotides, the CDR3 is TGCGCCAGCAGCCGCGTGACGGATTACGAGCAGTACTTC. Amino acids: CASSRVTDYEQYF. Complete variable domain (other parts from reference TRBV5-1 and TRBJ2-7): KAGVTQTPRYLIKTRGQQVTLSCSPISGHRSVSWYQQTPGQGLQFLFEYFSETQRNKGNFPGRFSGRQFSNSRSEMNVSTLELGDSALYLCASSRVTDYEQYFGPGTRLTVT.

This clone was counted a single time. The rearrangement links TRBV7-9 to TRBJ1-2; possibly TRBD1 for D (6 bases). The V gene lost 5 bases and the J gene lost 5 bases, with 21 bases spanning the gap. In germline, CDR1 is SEHNR, CDR2 FQNEAQ (reference sequence). This CDR3 is 16 amino acids long. The DNA of the CDR3 is TGTGCCAGCAGCCGAGAAATCGGACAGATCGTATATGGCTACACCTTC. Translating it yields CASSREIGQIVYGYTF.

This clone was detected only once. The chain carries TRBV27 and TRBJ2-7; possible D gene TRBD1, 6 bases. Trimming took off 5 bases at V and 6 bases at J, with 17 bases between the two ends. This CDR3 has 14 amino acids. Looked up from germline, CDR1 is MNHEY and CDR2 is SMNVEV (reference sequence). CDR3 sequence (DNA): TGTGCCAGCAGTCGACGGACTCAGACAGGCGAGCAGTACTTC. It codes for CASSRRTQTGEQYF.

V gene TRBV7-9 combines with J gene TRBJ2-1; 8 nucleotides match TRBD2. CDR1 and CDR2 from the germline V gene are SEHNR and FQNEAQ (reference sequence). The CDR3 runs to 16 residues. The ends lost 5 bases at V and 3 bases at J; junction bases unmatched: 9. CDR3 amino acids: CASSIPGTRIYNEQFF. Here the CDR3 DNA reads TGTGCCAGCAGCATCCCCGGGACTAGAATCTACAATGAGCAGTTCTTC.

The chain is built from TRBV2 and TRBJ1-6; no definite D call. V was clipped by 3 bases and J by 6 bases, with 3 bases between them. From germline, CDR1 is SNHLY and CDR2 FYNNEI. The CDR3 has 12 amino acids. The CDR3 loop is CASSDTNSPLHF. The DNA for the CDR3 is TGTGCCAGCAGTGACACTAATTCACCCCTCCACTTT.

Only one count was recorded for this clone. This chain uses TRBV6-5 with TRBJ2-1; possible D gene TRBD1, 5 bases. CDR1 and CDR2 (germline): MNHEY, SVGAGI. The CDR3 loop spans 15 amino acids. V lost 6 bases to trimming and J lost 5 bases, with 17 bases between them. The CDR3 DNA reads as TGTGCCAGCAGGGATTTTCTGGCAGGGAACAATGAGCAGTTCTTC. It yields the protein CASRDFLAGNNEQFF.

The chain couples TRBV7-2 to TRBJ1-1, with D perhaps TRBD1 (6 bases). CDR1 and CDR2 (germline): SGHTA, FQGNSA. The V gene lost 5 bases and the J gene lost 3 bases, with 13 bases spanning the gap. CDR3 length: 14 amino acids. The CDR3 DNA is TGTGCCAGCAGCCCCAACCCAGGGGACACTGAAGCTTTCTTT. It codes for CASSPNPGDTEAFF.

The chain's CDR3 is CASSQWQKETQYF. CDR3 DNA sequence: TGCGCCAGCAGCCAATGGCAAAAAGAGACCCAGTACTTC. V is TRBV4-1 and J is TRBJ2-5; no firm D call. The germline V gene has CDR1 MGHRA and CDR2 YSYEKL. This CDR3 contains 13 residues. V shed 2 bases and J shed 3 bases, with 7 bases lying between them.

The chain combines TRBV29-1 with TRBJ2-3; 11 bases match TRBD2. Germline assignment: CDR1 SQVTM and CDR2 ANQGSEA. V trimming: 6 bases; J trimming: 15 bases; junction bases outside the gene matches: 5. CDR3 length: 10 residues. Here the CDR3 reads CSVLAGVGYF. Written as DNA, the CDR3 is TGCAGCGTACTAGCGGGAGTGGGATATTTT.

The J gene is TRBJ1-2, the V gene TRBV19; 8 bases map to TRBD1. The CDR3 totals 13 residues. Looked up from germline, CDR1 is LNHDA and CDR2 is SQIVND (reference sequence). The trim removed 10 bases at V and 4 bases at J, leaving 8 bases unmatched. CDR3 DNA: TGTGCCACCTGGGCAGGACAGGGCTATGGCTACACCTTC. It translates to CATWAGQGYGYTF.

The chain is built from TRBV24-1 and TRBJ2-1; D unclear. The CDR3 is 12 residues long. Germline CDR1 KGHDR, CDR2 SFDVKD. V was shortened by 1 base and J by 7 bases, with 4 bases between the two germline ends. CDR3 loop: CATSDFWNEQFF. CDR3 bases: TGTGCCACCAGTGATTTCTGGAATGAGCAGTTCTTC.

V and J are TRBV3-1 (or the pseudogene TRBV3-2) and TRBJ2-7; TRBD1 matches 8 bases. This CDR3 has 15 amino acids. Germline CDR1 reads LGHDT; CDR2 reads YNNKEL (reference sequence). With 1 base clipped from V and 0 bases from J, the junction kept 2 bases outside the gene matches. The CDR3 DNA reads TGTGCCAGCAGCCAAGCTACAGGGGGCTCCTACGAGCAGTACTTC. Residues: CASSQATGGSYEQYF.

The V call is TRBV4-3, the J call TRBJ2-6, with D maybe TRBD1 (6 bases). The germline V gene encodes CDR1 LGHNA and CDR2 YSLEER. The ends were cut back, 0 bases at V and 1 base at J, with 13 bases in the middle. CDR3 length: 18 amino acids. The CDR3 is CASSQESTDSSGANVLTF. CDR3 in DNA: TGCGCCAGCAGCCAAGAATCGACGGACAGTTCTGGGGCCAACGTCCTGACTTTC.

This chain uses TRBV11-2 with TRBJ1-2, with 11 bases that match TRBD1. The trim removed 1 base at V and 5 bases at J, leaving 0 bases unmatched. The CDR3 has 14 residues. CDR1 and CDR2 from the germline V gene are SGHAT and FQNNGV. CDR3 sequence reads: CASSLGDRGYGYTF. The DNA for the CDR3 is TGTGCCAGCAGCTTAGGGGACAGGGGGTATGGCTACACCTTC.

The chain carries TRBV7-2 and TRBJ1-4, with 10 bases aligning to TRBD1. Trimming cost V 3 bases and J 6 bases; bases outside gene matches: 4. The CDR3 is made up of 15 amino acids. From germline, CDR1 is SGHTA and CDR2 FQGNSA. CDR3 DNA sequence: TGTGCCAGCAGCTTGAAGACAGGGGGCTATGAAAAACTGTTTTTT. This translates into CASSLKTGGYEKLFF.

CDR3 residues: CASSKVSYCSGNTIYF. The CDR3 DNA sequence: TGTGCCAGCAGCAAAGTTAGCTACTGCTCTGGAAACACCATATATTTT. The chain links TRBV21-1 to TRBJ1-3. TRBV21-1 is a documented pseudogene. CDR3 size: 16 residues.

V gene TRBV3-1 (or the pseudogene TRBV3-2) combines with J gene TRBJ2-7; no clear D gene. V was clipped by 4 bases and J by 7 bases, with 11 bases between them. Germline V lookup: CDR1 LGHDT, CDR2 YNNKEL (reference sequence). The CDR3 length is 12 residues. The CDR3 spells CASSLRPGEQYF. The CDR3 DNA is TGTGCCAGCAGCCTCCGGCCTGGGGAGCAGTACTTC.

The chain uses TRBV7-3 and TRBJ1-5, with TRBD1 as a possible D gene (5 bases). The germline CDR1 and CDR2 sequences are SGHTA and FQGTGA. This CDR3 comprises 15 residues. The germline V and J ends were trimmed by 5 bases and 5 bases, with 16 bases remaining between them. The CDR3 bases are TGTGCCAGCAGCGTACGAGACAGAACCTATCAGCCCCAGCATTTT. As protein: CASSVRDRTYQPQHF.

The chain joins TRBV7-2 to TRBJ2-7, with 8 bases lining up with TRBD2. This CDR3 is built from 16 residues. Per the germline V gene, CDR1 is SGHTA and CDR2 is FQGNSA. V was pared by 6 bases and J by 6 bases, with 16 bases of the junction left unmatched. The CDR3 reads CASRLTAGTRGIEQYF. For the CDR3, the DNA is TGTGCCAGCAGACTAACAGCGGGGACTAGGGGGATCGAGCAGTACTTC.

The rearrangement joins TRBV23-1 to TRBJ1-5; D remains unclear. TRBV23-1 is an ORF, and what it does is uncertain. This CDR3 comprises 15 residues. Between the trimmed V and J ends, which lost 6 bases and 0 bases, there was a span of 12 bases. The CDR3 nucleotides are TGCGCCAGCAGAGGGCGGGAAATTAGCAATCAGCCCCAGCATTTT. It yields the protein CASRGREISNQPQHF.

The rearrangement joins TRBV20-1 to TRBJ1-4; D not certain. The CDR3 extends over 11 amino acids. Trimming pared 3 bases from V and 7 bases from J, leaving 6 bases between. The germline gives CDR1 DFQATT, CDR2 SNEGSKA (reference sequence). CDR3 region: CSARTTEKLFF. CDR3 DNA sequence: TGCAGTGCTAGGACAACTGAAAAACTGTTTTTT.

The V and J genes are TRBV19 and TRBJ1-1, with unresolved D. From germline, CDR1 is LNHDA and CDR2 SQIVND (reference sequence). This CDR3 has 16 residues. V was shortened by 6 bases and J by 1 base, with 18 bases between the two germline ends. As DNA, the CDR3 is TGTGCCAGTAGCCCCCGGTCGGCGGATGGGAACACTGAAGCTTTCTTT. Translated, it gives CASSPRSADGNTEAFF.